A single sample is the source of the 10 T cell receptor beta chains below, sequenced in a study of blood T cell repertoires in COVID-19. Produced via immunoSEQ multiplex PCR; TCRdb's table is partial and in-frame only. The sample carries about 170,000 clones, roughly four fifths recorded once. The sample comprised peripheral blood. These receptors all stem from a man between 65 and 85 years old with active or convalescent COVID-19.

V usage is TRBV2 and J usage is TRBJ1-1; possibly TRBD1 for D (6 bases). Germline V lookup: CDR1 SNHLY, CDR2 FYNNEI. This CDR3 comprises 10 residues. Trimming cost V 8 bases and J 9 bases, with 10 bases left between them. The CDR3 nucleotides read TGTGCCAGCCGACAGGAAAAAGCTTTCTTT. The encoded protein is CASRQEKAFF.

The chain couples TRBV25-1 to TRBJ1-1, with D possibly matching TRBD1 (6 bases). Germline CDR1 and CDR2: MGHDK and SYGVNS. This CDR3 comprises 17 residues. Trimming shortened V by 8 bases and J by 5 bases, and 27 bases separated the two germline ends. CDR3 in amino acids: CASVPGGAQGGWTEAFF. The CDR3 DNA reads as TGTGCCAGCGTGCCGGGGGGGGCCCAAGGAGGGTGGACTGAAGCTTTCTTT.

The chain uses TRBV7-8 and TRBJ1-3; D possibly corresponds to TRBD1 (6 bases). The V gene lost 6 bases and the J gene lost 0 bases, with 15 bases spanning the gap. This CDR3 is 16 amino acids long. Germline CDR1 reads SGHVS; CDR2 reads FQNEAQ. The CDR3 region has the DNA TGTGCCAGCAGTCTAGGACAGCCGAGCTCTGGAAACACCATATATTTT. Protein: CASSLGQPSSGNTIYF. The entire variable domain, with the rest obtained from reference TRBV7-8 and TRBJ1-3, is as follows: GAGVSQSPRYKVAKRGQDVALRCDPISGHVSLFWYQQALGQGPEFLTYFQNEAQLDKSGLPSDRFFAERPEGSVSTLKIQRTQQEDSAVYLCASSLGQPSSGNTIYFGEGSWLTVV.

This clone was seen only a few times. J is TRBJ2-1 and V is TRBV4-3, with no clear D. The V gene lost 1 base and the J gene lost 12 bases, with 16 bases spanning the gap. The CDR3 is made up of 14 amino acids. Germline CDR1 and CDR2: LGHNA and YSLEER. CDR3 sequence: CASSQAVRPQVQFF. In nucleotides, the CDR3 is TGCGCCAGCAGCCAAGCAGTACGGCCCCAGGTGCAGTTCTTC.

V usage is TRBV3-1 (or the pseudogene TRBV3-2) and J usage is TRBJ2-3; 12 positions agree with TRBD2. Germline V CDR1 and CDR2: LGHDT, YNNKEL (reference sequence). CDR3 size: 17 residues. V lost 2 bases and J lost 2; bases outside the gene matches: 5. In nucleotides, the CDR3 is TGTGCCAGCAGCCAACTAGCGGGGGGGCCCGACACAGATACGCAGTATTTT. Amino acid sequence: CASSQLAGGPDTDTQYF.

The CDR3 sequence: CASSAGQGDRYGYTF. The CDR3 DNA is TGTGCCAGCTCGGCGGGACAGGGAGATCGGTATGGCTACACCTTC. The chain joins TRBV18 to TRBJ1-2; TRBD1 matches 9 bases. Trimming at V came to 6 bases and at J to 5 bases, leaving 10 bases not matched to a gene. The CDR3 covers 15 residues. The germline V gene encodes CDR1 KGHSH and CDR2 LQKENI. Based on the CDR3 plus reference TRBV18 and TRBJ1-2, the full variable domain is NAGVMQNPRHLVRRRGQEARLRCSPMKGHSHVYWYRQLPEEGLKFMVYLQKENIIDESGMPKERFSAEFPKEGPSILRIQQVVRGDSAAYFCASSAGQGDRYGYTFGSGTRLTVV.

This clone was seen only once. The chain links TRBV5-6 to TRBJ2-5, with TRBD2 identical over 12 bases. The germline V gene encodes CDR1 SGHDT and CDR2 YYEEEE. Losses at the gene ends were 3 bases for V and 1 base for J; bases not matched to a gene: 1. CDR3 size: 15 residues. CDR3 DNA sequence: TGTGCCAGCAGCTGGGGACTAGCGGGCCAAGAGACCCAGTACTTC. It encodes CASSWGLAGQETQYF.

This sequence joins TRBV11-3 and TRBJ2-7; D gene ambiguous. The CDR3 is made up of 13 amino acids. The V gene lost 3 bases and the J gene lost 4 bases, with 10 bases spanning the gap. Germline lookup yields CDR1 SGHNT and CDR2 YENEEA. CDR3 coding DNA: TGTGCCAGCAGCTTCTCACAGCATTACGAGCAGTACTTC. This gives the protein CASSFSQHYEQYF.

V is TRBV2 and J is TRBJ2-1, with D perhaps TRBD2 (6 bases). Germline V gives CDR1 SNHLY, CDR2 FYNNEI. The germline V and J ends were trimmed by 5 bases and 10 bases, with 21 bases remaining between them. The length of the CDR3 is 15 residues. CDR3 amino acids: CASSRDSGLRNEQFF. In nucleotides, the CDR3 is TGTGCCAGCAGTAGGGACTCCGGCCTACGGAACGAGCAGTTCTTC.

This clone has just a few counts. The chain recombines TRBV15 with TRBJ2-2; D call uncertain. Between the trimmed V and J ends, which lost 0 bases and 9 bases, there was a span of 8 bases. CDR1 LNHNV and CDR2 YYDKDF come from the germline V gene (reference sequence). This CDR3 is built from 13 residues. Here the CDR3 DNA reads TGTGCCACCAGCAGAGATAGCCGGCGGGAGCTGTTTTTT. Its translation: CATSRDSRRELFF.